This paragraph covers one T cell receptor beta chain sequence. Its antigen is not known. Here immunoSEQ multiplex PCR was the method, and the copy in TCRdb shows in-frame clones only, minus some. Among about 170,000 clones listed, about 87% were seen once. This record comes from a study of radiation and T cells in renal cell carcinoma. CDR3 length equals 13 residues. V was trimmed by 1 base and J by 0 bases, leaving 4 bases between them. Germline V gene sequence: CDR1 MNHNS, CDR2 SASEGT. Time point of the sample: blood 4 weeks post-SBRT, at nephrectomy. Treatment indicated: 15 Gy SBRT to primary tumor, nephrectomy 4 weeks later. Notes on the study in general: From baseline, blood top tumor clonotypes peaked at 2 weeks post-radiation.

The source is a woman aged 50 to 65 with renal cell carcinoma. The chain is built from TRBV6-1 and TRBJ2-7; D gene uncertain. Sequencing was performed on blood, taken from a patient whose treatment included radiotherapy and nephrectomy. Written as DNA, the CDR3 is TGTGCCAGCAGTGAAGAGAACTCCTACGAGCAGTACTTC. Its translation is CASSEENSYEQYF.